A selection of T cell receptor beta chains follows, all from one sample in a study of T cells in Graves' hyperthyroidism and ophthalmopathy. Using its own MiXCR run on the multiplex PCR reads, TCRdb lists one record per CDR3 protein. The sample has hundreds of thousands of distinct CDR3 sequences, around 17% seen once. Sequencing used blood. The receptors originated from a woman younger than 30 with Graves' ophthalmopathy. Each CDR3 is given with its conserved first and last residue. D genes are given only for firm matches. A row's size may be missing; if present it is once, few, many or a size class.

cdr3_nt,cdr3_aa,clone_size,d_call,j_call,v_call
TGCAGTGCTAGCCGATCCCGGAGTGAAAATTCACCCCTCCACTTT,CSASRSRSENSPLHF,few,.,TRBJ1-6,TRBV20-1
TGCAGTGCTAGAGATCAAAAGCGGGGCTCCTACGAGCAGTACTTC,CSARDQKRGSYEQYF,many,TRBD2,TRBJ2-7,TRBV20-1
TGTGCCTGGAGTGGACAGGGGAGACTGTTTTTT,CAWSGQGRLFF,many,TRBD1,TRBJ2-2,TRBV30
TGTGCCAGCAGTATGACTAGCGCCCGCTCCTACGAGCAGTACTTC,CASSMTSARSYEQYF,.,TRBD2,TRBJ2-7,TRBV12-3/TRBV12-4
TGCGCCAGCAGCTTATCTACAGGGGGCTCCTACGAGCAGTACTTC,CASSLSTGGSYEQYF,many,TRBD1,TRBJ2-7,TRBV5-1
TGTGCCAGCAGCGGCTCGGACAGGCCCCAAAGAGAAGCTTTCTTT,CASSGSDRPQREAFF,many,TRBD1,TRBJ1-1,TRBV5-5
TGCGCCAGCAGCCAAGATGGCCTAGCGGCTTACAATGAGCAGTTCTTC,CASSQDGLAAYNEQFF,few,TRBD2,TRBJ2-1,TRBV4-3
TGCGCCAGCAGCCACAGGGACGGGGGAAGCAGCAATCAGCCCCAGCATTTT,CASSHRDGGSSNQPQHF,many,.,TRBJ1-5,TRBV4-1
TGTGCCAGCAGCTTGGGAGGGTCCTTCTACAATGAGCAGTTCTTC,CASSLGGSFYNEQFF,many,.,TRBJ2-1,TRBV5-5
TGTGCCATCAGCCGACAGGGGAGTGGTGGCTACACCTTC,CAISRQGSGGYTF,many,TRBD1,TRBJ1-2,TRBV10-3
TGTGCCAGCAGTTTAGCGCTAGCGGGAGCGGGTGGAGAGACCCAGTACTTC,CASSLALAGAGGETQYF,.,TRBD2,TRBJ2-5,TRBV12-3/TRBV12-4
TGCGCCAGCAGCCAAGGTTCCAGGGCTGGGGAGCTGTTTTTT,CASSQGSRAGELFF,many,.,TRBJ2-2,TRBV4-1
TGCGCCAGCAGTTTCAGGGATGGGAGCCAGCCCCAGCATTTT,CASSFRDGSQPQHF,many,.,TRBJ1-5,TRBV4-1
TGCAGTGCTAGAAGGGACAGGGGACTAGGGAATGAGCAGTTCTTC,CSARRDRGLGNEQFF,many,TRBD1,TRBJ2-1,TRBV20-1
TGTGCCAGTAGTATGAGCTCTGGGGCCAACGTCCTGACTTTC,CASSMSSGANVLTF,.,.,TRBJ2-6,TRBV19
TGCGCCAGCAGTGACAGTCTAACTAGCACAGATACGCAGTATTTT,CASSDSLTSTDTQYF,few,.,TRBJ2-3,TRBV10-1
TGTGCCAGCAGTGTAACCACAGATACGCAGTATTTT,CASSVTTDTQYF,.,.,TRBJ2-3,TRBV25-1
TGTGCCAGCAGCCTACAGGACCGAAAGGGGAACACCATATATTTT,CASSLQDRKGNTIYF,many,.,TRBJ1-3,TRBV9
TGTGCCAGCACCATCTTTGGGGAGGGCCTCTATGAGCAGTTCTTC,CASTIFGEGLYEQFF,many,TRBD2,TRBJ2-1,TRBV6-1
TGCGCCAGCAGCTCCGGGCGGGAATTGGTGAAAGATACGCAGTATTTT,CASSSGRELVKDTQYF,few,.,TRBJ2-3,TRBV5-1
TGTGCCAGCAGCCGGGGACAGGGGGACTATGGCTACACCTTC,CASSRGQGDYGYTF,many,TRBD1,TRBJ1-2,TRBV7-9
TGCGCCAGCAGGGAAGTTAGTAACGGAATGCCAGGGTATAATGAAAAACTGTTTTTT,CASREVSNGMPGYNEKLFF,few,.,TRBJ1-4,TRBV4-3
TGTGCCACCAGTGGCGGGACTAGCAGTTTCAATGAGCAGTTCTTC,CATSGGTSSFNEQFF,few,TRBD2,TRBJ2-1,TRBV10-3
TGCAGTGCTAGACCGGACAGCTCCTATGGCTACACCTTC,CSARPDSSYGYTF,many,.,TRBJ1-2,TRBV20-1
TGTGCCAGCAGTCCAGGGTCTGCTTTCAATCAGCCCCAGCATTTT,CASSPGSAFNQPQHF,many,.,TRBJ1-5,TRBV27
TGTGCCAGCAGCGCCAGTCCCCAACCCTATGGCTACACCTTC,CASSASPQPYGYTF,many,.,TRBJ1-2,TRBV9
TGTGCCATCAGCCCCGGGACAGGGGGCGGTGGGGCCAACGTCCTGACTTTC,CAISPGTGGGGANVLTF,many,TRBD1,TRBJ2-6,TRBV10-3
TGTGCCAGCAGTCATCCCGGGACGAGAATCTACACCTTC,CASSHPGTRIYTF,few,.,TRBJ1-2,TRBV6-1
TGTGCCAGCAGTTTTAGACAGCGCGGTGAGCAGTTCTTC,CASSFRQRGEQFF,many,.,TRBJ2-1,TRBV27
TGTGCCAGTAGTTGGACAGGGCGGGCCAATGAGCAGTTCTTC,CASSWTGRANEQFF,.,TRBD1,TRBJ2-1,TRBV19
TGTGCCAGTAGTATAGGCTCAGGGGATTCACCCCTCCACTTT,CASSIGSGDSPLHF,.,.,TRBJ1-6,TRBV19
TGTGCCCCCTTGACTAGCGGGGACACAGATACGCAGTATTTT,CAPLTSGDTDTQYF,many,TRBD2,TRBJ2-3,TRBV10-3
TGTGCCAGCAGTTTCCCTCCAGGGTCCTACAATGAGCAGTTCTTC,CASSFPPGSYNEQFF,once,.,TRBJ2-1,TRBV28
TGTGCCAGCAGCCCTGGGGCGGTCACTGAAGCTTTCTTT,CASSPGAVTEAFF,many,.,TRBJ1-1,TRBV3-1
TGTGCCAGCAGTCTGGGACAGAGCAATGAAAAACTGTTTTTT,CASSLGQSNEKLFF,many,TRBD1,TRBJ1-4,TRBV12-3/TRBV12-4
TGTGCCAGCAGTTATCCAGGGGGAGGACATCAGCCCCAGCATTTT,CASSYPGGGHQPQHF,many,TRBD1,TRBJ1-5,TRBV28
TGTGCCAGCAGTGATTGGGACAATGGCTACACCTTC,CASSDWDNGYTF,many,.,TRBJ1-2,TRBV2
TGCAGTGCTAGGCCGGGGGGGCCGGGGGAGACCCAGTACTTC,CSARPGGPGETQYF,many,TRBD2,TRBJ2-5,TRBV20-1
TGTGCCAGCAGGGGTACGTTTGAGCGGAGCTACAATGAGCAGTTCTTC,CASRGTFERSYNEQFF,many,.,TRBJ2-1,TRBV6-1
TGCAGTGCTAGAGAGTTACGGGCTAGAGAGCAGTACTTC,CSARELRAREQYF,many,.,TRBJ2-7,TRBV20-1
TGTGCCAGTAGTTACGCTTCCGGTAACACTGAAGCTTTCTTT,CASSYASGNTEAFF,many,.,TRBJ1-1,TRBV19
TGTGCCAGCAGTTACCGCCGGAGACAGTCCACCGGGGAGCTGTTTTTT,CASSYRRRQSTGELFF,many,.,TRBJ2-2,TRBV6-6
TGTGCCAGCAGTTTCTGGTCCCCTAGCACAGATACGCAGTATTTT,CASSFWSPSTDTQYF,many,.,TRBJ2-3,TRBV12-3/TRBV12-4
TGTGCCAGCAGCCCTGGAGCCCCCTCCTACAATGAGCAGTTCTTC,CASSPGAPSYNEQFF,many,.,TRBJ2-1,TRBV6-1
TGTGCCAGCAGCTTGGTACAGGGGGCGGTTGGCACAGATACGCAGTATTTT,CASSLVQGAVGTDTQYF,many,TRBD1,TRBJ2-3,TRBV5-6
TGTGCCAGCAGCGCTTCAGGGCACACCTCCTACGAGCAGTACTTC,CASSASGHTSYEQYF,many,.,TRBJ2-7,TRBV7-9
TGTGCCAGCAGCTTCTATTTAGCGGGCCCACTAGCCAAAAACATTCAGTACTTC,CASSFYLAGPLAKNIQYF,many,TRBD2,TRBJ2-4,TRBV13
TGTGCCAGCAGCCCAGACCGGGCCCAGAACACTGAAGCTTTCTTT,CASSPDRAQNTEAFF,many,.,TRBJ1-1,TRBV6-1
TGTGCCACCAGCAGAGATATCATAGGGAAAATCGTTAATGAGCAGTTCTTC,CATSRDIIGKIVNEQFF,.,.,TRBJ2-1,TRBV15
TGCGCCAGCAGCCATCTCGCTAGCCCTTACTACTATGAGCAGTTCTTC,CASSHLASPYYYEQFF,many,.,TRBJ2-1,TRBV4-1
TGTGCCTTAGGGACTAGCGGATCCTACGAGCAGTACTTC,CALGTSGSYEQYF,.,TRBD2,TRBJ2-7,TRBV28
TGTGCCAGCGGTACGCGGGGGGCCATCTCTGGGGCCAACGTCCTGACTTTC,CASGTRGAISGANVLTF,many,TRBD2,TRBJ2-6,TRBV3-1
TGTGCCAGCAGCTGGATAACGGGGCAGGGGAACACTGAAGCTTTCTTT,CASSWITGQGNTEAFF,many,.,TRBJ1-1,TRBV5-8